Below are 24 T cell receptor beta chains sequenced from a single sample in a study of T cell repertoires in cytomegalovirus infection. TCRdb re-called the reads through MiXCR, storing one row per CDR3 protein. Of approximately 130,000 distinct CDR3 sequences in the sample, roughly 9% were seen once. Sequences were obtained from PBMCs. Receptors were obtained from a human donor in good health (CMV status not recorded). Some clones in this sample may be carry-over from other donors' samples.

There are a few counts of this clonotype. This rearrangement joins TRBV19 to TRBJ2-2; either TRBD1 or TRBD2 may supply D (5 bases each). The CDR3 contains 17 residues. V was cut by 7 bases and J by 0 bases, with 18 bases left in between. Germline V gene lookup returns CDR1 LNHDA and CDR2 SQIVND (reference sequence). The CDR3 sequence: CASTPFGAGTNTGELFF. DNA for the CDR3: TGTGCCAGTACCCCCTTCGGGGCAGGTACGAACACCGGGGAGCTGTTTTTT.

This clonotype was seen ten or more times. V usage is TRBV6-5 and J usage is TRBJ1-1; D is ambiguous. The V gene's germline CDR1 is MNHEY and CDR2 SVGAGI. The CDR3 extends over 13 amino acids. The V and J ends lost 0 bases and 7 bases respectively, with 9 bases between them. The CDR3 region is CASSYSDGFEAFF. Written as DNA, the CDR3 is TGTGCCAGCAGTTACTCAGACGGTTTTGAAGCTTTCTTT.

This clonotype was seen more than once but under ten times. This sequence joins TRBV27 and TRBJ1-2; D unresolved. Trimming cost V 4 bases and J 8 bases, with 14 bases left between them. Per the germline V gene, CDR1 is MNHEY and CDR2 is SMNVEV (reference sequence). The CDR3 is 13 amino acids. CDR3 nucleotides: TGTGCCAGCAGTTCCCGTACCCGTTCCGGCTACACCTTC. Its protein product is CASSSRTRSGYTF.

Many counts were recorded for this clonotype. The chain employs TRBV7-2 and TRBJ1-5, with D unclear. With 1 base removed from V and 7 bases from J, the gap between germline ends came to 8 bases. The CDR3 is made up of 13 amino acids. Germline assignment: CDR1 SGHTA and CDR2 FQGNSA. The chain's CDR3 is CASSLGVGQPQHF. The CDR3 coding sequence is TGTGCCAGCAGCTTAGGAGTCGGACAGCCCCAGCATTTT.

Many counts were recorded for this clonotype. The rearrangement uses TRBV2 and TRBJ1-1; a weak D match, TRBD1 (6 bases). CDR3 length: 16 residues. Trimming removed 4 bases from V and 1 base from J, with 16 bases in between. CDR1 is SNHLY and CDR2 is FYNNEI in the germline V gene. CDR3 residues: CASSVSGAYSNTEAFF. CDR3 in DNA: TGTGCCAGCAGTGTGTCGGGGGCGTATTCGAACACTGAAGCTTTCTTT.

There are a few counts of this clonotype. V usage is TRBV10-3 and J usage is TRBJ1-1, with D possibly matching TRBD1 (5 bases). This CDR3 region has 15 residues. The V end was cut by 0 bases, the J end by 0 bases, with 8 bases between. The germline CDR1 and CDR2 sequences are ENHRY and SYGVKD. For the CDR3, the DNA is TGTGCCATCAGTGAGTCGATGGGGCTGAACACTGAAGCTTTCTTT. The encoded protein is CAISESMGLNTEAFF.

This sequence joins TRBV4-2 and TRBJ1-1; 11 bases map to TRBD1. CDR3 length: 16 amino acids. V lost 0 bases and J lost 0; bases outside the gene matches: 0. Germline V CDR1 and CDR2: LGHNA, YNFKEQ. CDR3 bases: TGTGCCAGCAGCCAAGAGGGACAGGGGGTGAACACTGAAGCTTTCTTT. Amino acids: CASSQEGQGVNTEAFF.

The table lists this clonotype with many counts. This chain links TRBV28 with TRBJ2-4; the D is unclear. This CDR3 has 16 residues. V was clipped by 7 bases and J by 0 bases, with 16 bases between them. Germline V gene lookup returns CDR1 MDHEN and CDR2 SYDVKM. CDR3 in amino acids: CASTLWSSKAKNIQYF. CDR3 DNA sequence: TGTGCCAGCACCCTATGGAGCAGTAAAGCCAAAAACATTCAGTACTTC.

This clonotype was counted only a few times. The chain carries TRBV29-1 and TRBJ1-5, with TRBD1 as a possible D gene (5 bases). The germline gives CDR1 SQVTM, CDR2 ANQGSEA. This CDR3 contains 12 residues. V was trimmed by 4 bases and J by 4 bases, leaving 8 bases between them. The CDR3 region has the DNA TGCAGCGTTGGGGACGGTAATCAGCCCCAGCATTTT. Its protein product is CSVGDGNQPQHF.

This clonotype was recorded many times. The chain is built from TRBV7-8 and TRBJ1-1; D unclear. This CDR3 contains 15 residues. V gave up 1 base and J gave up 1 base, with 10 bases separating them. Germline-derived CDR1 and CDR2 are SGHVS and FQNEAQ. The CDR3 sequence: CASSLEGTGNTEAFF. The CDR3 coding sequence is TGTGCCAGCAGCTTAGAGGGTACTGGGAACACTGAAGCTTTCTTT.

This clonotype was seen repeatedly, ten times or more. The chain employs TRBV7-8 and TRBJ1-5, with 9 bases aligning to TRBD1. The CDR3 totals 16 residues. V lost 2 bases and J lost 7; bases outside the gene matches: 9. In germline, CDR1 is SGHVS, CDR2 FQNEAQ. CDR3 in amino acids: CASSLPGTGLKQPQHF. CDR3 nucleotide sequence: TGTGCCAGCAGCTTACCCGGGACAGGGCTGAAACAGCCCCAGCATTTT. Complete variable domain (other parts from reference TRBV7-8 and TRBJ1-5): GAGVSQSPRYKVAKRGQDVALRCDPISGHVSLFWYQQALGQGPEFLTYFQNEAQLDKSGLPSDRFFAERPEGSVSTLKIQRTQQEDSAVYLCASSLPGTGLKQPQHFGDGTRLSIL.

This clonotype appeared many times. The chain employs TRBV19 and TRBJ1-5; perhaps TRBD1 as D (6 bases). This CDR3 has 15 residues. V was clipped by 4 bases and J by 0 bases, with 10 bases between them. Per the germline V gene, CDR1 is LNHDA and CDR2 is SQIVND (reference sequence). In nucleotides, the CDR3 is TGTGCCAGTAGTAGATCACAGGGTAGCAATCAGCCCCAGCATTTT. This codes for CASSRSQGSNQPQHF.

This clonotype has ten or more counts. The V gene is TRBV4-1, the J gene TRBJ1-3; D not certain. CDR3 length equals 18 residues. Germline CDR1 is MGHRA and CDR2 is YSYEKL. V was shortened by 2 bases and J by 1 base, with 18 bases between the two germline ends. In DNA form, the CDR3 reads TGCGCCAGCAGCCAACCGAGGAGGGAATTATCGTCTGGAAACACCATATATTTT. Residues: CASSQPRRELSSGNTIYF.

This clonotype occurred many times. The chain recombines TRBV10-2 with TRBJ1-1; D not certain. Germline values: CDR1 WSHSY, CDR2 SAAADI. The CDR3 totals 15 residues. Trimming pared 5 bases from V and 2 bases from J, leaving 15 bases between. The CDR3 nucleotides read TGCGCCAGCAGTTTTGGGGAGGATGGCAACACTGAAGCTTTCTTT. This translates into CASSFGEDGNTEAFF.

On this clonotype itself: A much larger clone differs from this one at a single base, so this may be a read error. The rearrangement joins TRBV6-1 to TRBJ2-5; D possibly uses TRBD1 or TRBD2 (6 bases each). Trimming stripped 9 bases from V and 5 bases from J, with 16 bases between. The germline gives CDR1 MNHNS, CDR2 SASEGT. The CDR3 loop spans 13 amino acids. Here the CDR3 reads CASLQGTGETQYF. The CDR3 DNA reads TGTGCCAGTCTTCAGGGGACTGGGGAGACCCAGTACTTC.

This clonotype was detected ten times or more. CDR3 DNA: TGCAGCGCCTCGACTAGCGGGGGCACAGATACGCAGTATTTT. Its translation: CSASTSGGTDTQYF. J is TRBJ2-3 and V is TRBV29-1, with 11 bases matching TRBD2. J lost 1 base, V lost 7 bases, and 4 bases had no gene match. CDR1 is SQVTM and CDR2 is ANQGSEA in the germline V gene. The CDR3 extends over 14 amino acids.

This clonotype was seen ten or more times. The chain is built from TRBV12-3 or TRBV12-4 and TRBJ2-5; D not resolved. Trimming pared 6 bases from V and 1 base from J, leaving 6 bases between. The CDR3 has 12 residues. As DNA, the CDR3 is TGTGCCAGCAGCCTCGGCCAAGAGACCCAGTACTTC. Translating gives CASSLGQETQYF.

In its sample, this clonotype was seen many times. The chain combines TRBV28 with TRBJ2-5; maybe TRBD1 (6 bases). The CDR3 has 15 residues. V lost 3 bases, J lost 3 bases, and 14 bases lay in between. Germline-derived CDR1 and CDR2 are MDHEN and SYDVKM. CDR3 loop: CASSLPGVAEETQYF. Here the CDR3 DNA reads TGTGCCAGCAGTTTGCCAGGGGTGGCGGAAGAGACCCAGTACTTC.

The sample holds many counts of this clonotype. The V and J genes are TRBV28 and TRBJ2-7; 11 nucleotides align to TRBD1. The CDR3 has 16 amino acids. Germline CDR1 is MDHEN and CDR2 is SYDVKM. With V trimmed by 5 bases and J by 6 bases, 12 bases remained unmatched. The CDR3 DNA reads TGTGCCAGCAGTCTCACCCGCGGGACAGGGGGTGGCGAGCAGTACTTC. Translation gives CASSLTRGTGGGEQYF.

Many counts were recorded for this clonotype. The chain couples TRBV11-1 to TRBJ2-3; 9 bases are shared with TRBD1. Germline V gene sequence: CDR1 SGHAT, CDR2 FQDESV (reference sequence). J was trimmed by 5 bases and V by 3 bases; bases with no gene match: 9. The CDR3 is 16 amino acids. DNA of the CDR3: TGTGCCAGCAGCTTGCTCGGGGGACAGGGTGGAGATACGCAGTATTTT. This gives the protein CASSLLGGQGGDTQYF.

The sample holds many counts of this clonotype. V gene TRBV12-3 or TRBV12-4 combines with J gene TRBJ1-2, with D perhaps matching TRBD1 (6 bases). The length of the CDR3 is 15 residues. The V gene lost 0 bases and the J gene lost 2 bases, with 10 bases spanning the gap. The CDR3 loop reads CASSLASGQNYGYTF. CDR3 in DNA: TGTGCCAGCAGTTTAGCGTCTGGACAGAACTATGGCTACACCTTC.

The table lists this clonotype with many counts. The V call is TRBV6-6, the J call TRBJ2-2; 10 bases agree with TRBD2. The CDR3 covers 17 residues. V lost 2 bases to trimming and J lost 0 bases; unmatched junction nucleotides: 3. The germline V gene has CDR1 MNHNY and CDR2 SVGAGI (reference sequence). This CDR3 reads CASSYQSGGANTGELFF. CDR3 sequence (DNA): TGTGCCAGCAGTTACCAAAGCGGGGGGGCGAACACCGGGGAGCTGTTTTTT.

This clonotype was found many times. The rearrangement links TRBV14 to TRBJ2-2; 7 nucleotides line up with TRBD1. Per the germline V gene, CDR1 is SGHDN and CDR2 is FVKESK. This CDR3 comprises 16 residues. V shed 4 bases and J 0 bases; nucleotides not matched to a gene: 5. CDR3 in amino acids: CASSPQTGTNTGELFF. The DNA for the CDR3 is TGTGCCAGCAGCCCACAGACAGGGACGAACACCGGGGAGCTGTTTTTT.

There are many counts of this clonotype. As DNA, the CDR3 is TGTGCCAGCAGTCGGGGACAGGCCTCTGGAAACACCATATATTTT. Encoded protein: CASSRGQASGNTIYF. The chain carries TRBV11-2 and TRBJ1-3; 8 nucleotides align to TRBD1. This CDR3 contains 15 residues. V lost 6 bases, J lost 0 bases, and 4 bases stayed unmatched. The germline V gene has CDR1 SGHAT and CDR2 FQNNGV.